One sample yielded the 29 T cell receptor beta chains listed below, sequenced in a study of vaccination effects on CD4 cells after COVID-19. Measured with immunoSEQ multiplex PCR; TCRdb has only the in-frame clones, and not every one. The sample has some 39,000 clones, 82% seen once. After roughly 11 days in culture, the CD4+ T cells were isolated. No antigen is known for these receptors. The sample here was CD4+ T cells from PBMCs cultured without peptide, taken before COVID-19 vaccination. All receptors derive from a human donor who received a COVID-19 vaccine.

The J gene is TRBJ2-3, the V gene TRBV7-3; D may be TRBD2 (7 bases). V lost 5 bases and J lost 0, with 15 bases in between. CDR1 and CDR2 from the germline V gene are SGHTA and FQGTGA. The CDR3 is 16 amino acids. CDR3 nucleotide sequence: TGTGCCAGCAGCCCGACAGGAGCGGGGAGCACAGATACGCAGTATTTT. Translating gives CASSPTGAGSTDTQYF.

The V call is TRBV7-2, the J call TRBJ2-1; 11 bases fit TRBD2. The CDR3 runs 15 residues. Germline V gives CDR1 SGHTA, CDR2 FQGNSA. The J segment lost 4 bases and the V segment lost 2 bases, leaving 1 base of the junction unmatched. The CDR3, as DNA: TGTGCCAGCAGCTTAACTAGCGGGGGTTACAATGAGCAGTTCTTC. Translated: CASSLTSGGYNEQFF.

The J gene is TRBJ2-7, the V gene TRBV6-5, with 9 bases matching TRBD1. This CDR3 has 14 amino acids. Germline CDR1 MNHEY, CDR2 SVGAGI. With 8 bases clipped from V and 1 base from J, the junction kept 6 bases outside the gene matches. This chain's CDR3 is CASRRQGESYEQYV. CDR3 coding DNA: TGTGCCAGCCGGAGACAGGGGGAGTCCTACGAGCAGTACGTC.

V usage is TRBV5-5 and J usage is TRBJ2-5; D possibly corresponds to TRBD2 (6 bases). This CDR3 is 13 amino acids long. The V end was cut by 2 bases, the J end by 5 bases, with 10 bases between. From germline, CDR1 is SGHKS and CDR2 YYEKEE (reference sequence). The CDR3 DNA reads as TGTGCCAGCAGCTTTCCGGGGGATGAGACCCAGTACTTC. Amino acids: CASSFPGDETQYF.

The genes are TRBV7-3 and TRBJ2-2; a weak D match, TRBD1 (7 bases). The ends were cut back, 5 bases at V and 4 bases at J, with 11 bases in the middle. This CDR3 spans 14 amino acids. The germline CDR1 and CDR2 sequences are SGHTA and FQGTGA. CDR3 bases: TGTGCCAGCAGCAACAGGGGAGGCACCGGGGAGCTGTTTTTT. Its protein product is CASSNRGGTGELFF.

The chain carries TRBV7-2 and TRBJ1-1, with unresolved D. Trimming cost V 5 bases and J 0 bases, with 7 bases left between them. Germline V gene data show CDR1 as SGHTA and CDR2 as FQGNSA. CDR3 length: 13 residues. Written as DNA, the CDR3 is TGTGCCAGCAGCCCGACGGTGAACACTGAAGCTTTCTTT. Translation: CASSPTVNTEAFF.

The chain has TRBV2 and TRBJ2-5; D is perhaps TRBD1 (6 bases). Trimming pared 7 bases from V and 0 bases from J, leaving 12 bases between. Germline loops: CDR1 SNHLY, CDR2 FYNNEI. There are 14 residues in the CDR3. For the CDR3, the DNA is TGTGCCAGCACCGCACAGGGATACCAAGAGACCCAGTACTTC. Translating gives CASTAQGYQETQYF.

The chain couples TRBV2 to TRBJ2-7; no firm D call. V was trimmed by 6 bases and J by 0 bases, leaving 3 bases between them. There are 11 residues in the CDR3. CDR1 is SNHLY, CDR2 FYNNEI, per germline. CDR3 protein: CASRTSYEQYV. In DNA, the CDR3 is TGTGCCAGCAGGACCTCCTACGAGCAGTACGTC.

This chain joins TRBV6-5 and TRBJ2-1; no clear D. The CDR3 is made up of 13 amino acids. Germline V gives CDR1 MNHEY, CDR2 SVGAGI. Trimming removed 1 base at V and 8 bases at J, with 9 bases between. CDR3: CASSYFGEDEQFF. In DNA, the CDR3 is TGTGCCAGCAGTTACTTCGGAGAGGATGAGCAGTTCTTC.

The J gene is TRBJ2-1, the V gene TRBV19, with TRBD2 matching over 12 bases. J gave up 7 bases and V 4 bases, and 5 bases lay outside the gene matches. Germline CDR1 reads LNHDA; CDR2 reads SQIVND (reference sequence). This CDR3 spans 15 amino acids. CDR3 coding DNA: TGTGCCAGTAGTAGACTAGCGGGGGTTGCTAATGAGCAGTTCTTC. Its protein is CASSRLAGVANEQFF.

This clone occurred a few times. The chain is built from TRBV24-1 and TRBJ2-1; possible D gene TRBD2, 5 bases. V was shortened by 6 bases and J by 7 bases, with 9 bases between the two germline ends. This CDR3 has 12 residues. CDR1 and CDR2 from the germline V gene are KGHDR and SFDVKD. DNA of the CDR3: TGTGCCACCAGTCGAGGGAAGAATGAGCAGTTCTTC. It encodes CATSRGKNEQFF.

This clone appeared a few times. The genes are TRBV2 and TRBJ1-1; D gene uncertain. The CDR3 loop spans 13 amino acids. V gave up 6 bases and J gave up 1 base, with 9 bases separating them. Germline V gives CDR1 SNHLY, CDR2 FYNNEI. As DNA, the CDR3 is TGTGCCAGCAGCGGAAGGTGGAACACTGAAGCTTTCTTT. The encoded protein is CASSGRWNTEAFF. The variable domain in full, completed from reference TRBV2 and TRBJ1-1, reads EPEVTQTPSHQVTQMGQEVILRCVPISNHLYFYWYRQILGQKVEFLVSFYNNEISEKSEIFDDQFSVERPDGSNFTLKIRSTKLEDSAMYFCASSGRWNTEAFFGQGTRLTVV.

The chain has TRBV19 and TRBJ1-1; D possibly corresponds to TRBD1 (5 bases). The CDR3 has 14 residues. Germline values: CDR1 LNHDA, CDR2 SQIVND (reference sequence). V lost 7 bases and J lost 8, with 20 bases in between. The CDR3 sequence: CASTPTGTPMEAFF. The CDR3, as DNA: TGTGCCAGTACCCCGACCGGGACCCCTATGGAAGCTTTCTTT.

The V gene is TRBV28, the J gene TRBJ1-6, with TRBD1 identical over 8 bases. V lost 6 bases, J lost 9 bases, and 4 bases stayed unmatched. Germline V gene lookup returns CDR1 MDHEN and CDR2 SYDVKM. CDR3 length: 13 residues. The CDR3 DNA follows: TGTGCCAGCAGAACCGGGACAGGTTCACCCCTCCACTTT. The encoded protein is CASRTGTGSPLHF.

J is TRBJ1-5 and V is TRBV18; 8 positions agree with TRBD1. V lost 4 bases and J lost 3; bases outside the gene matches: 8. CDR1 is KGHSH and CDR2 is LQKENI in the germline V gene. CDR3 length: 16 amino acids. The CDR3 region has the DNA TGTGCCAGCTCACTAAGCTCAGGGGGCTACAATCAGCCCCAGCATTTT. It yields the protein CASSLSSGGYNQPQHF.

The gene calls are TRBV5-1 and TRBJ2-5; perhaps TRBD1 as D (6 bases). The V end was cut by 6 bases, the J end by 4 bases, with 16 bases between. Germline loops: CDR1 SGHRS, CDR2 YFSETQ. The CDR3 has 14 residues. In DNA, the CDR3 is TGCGCCAGCACCCCTGAGCCAGGGGTAGAGACCCAGTACTTC. Protein sequence: CASTPEPGVETQYF.

The chain combines TRBV19 with TRBJ1-1; D is ambiguous. V was trimmed by 1 base and J by 8 bases, leaving 8 bases between them. Germline lookup yields CDR1 LNHDA and CDR2 SQIVND (reference sequence). This CDR3 is 12 amino acids long. In DNA form, the CDR3 reads TGTGCCAGTAGTATAGGACGGGGAGAAGCTTTCTTT. Translating it yields CASSIGRGEAFF.

This chain links TRBV19 with TRBJ1-5; no reliable D call. The CDR3 has 14 amino acids. Looked up from germline, CDR1 is LNHDA and CDR2 is SQIVND (reference sequence). The V and J ends lost 5 bases and 5 bases respectively, with 13 bases between them. The DNA of the CDR3 is TGTGCCAGTAGTCCCCGGGGAACGGATCAGCCCCAGCATTTT. It codes for CASSPRGTDQPQHF.

The rearrangement links TRBV9 to TRBJ2-5, with 15 nucleotides matching TRBD2. The CDR3 is made up of 17 amino acids. Germline lookup yields CDR1 SGDLS and CDR2 YYNGEE. Trimming at V came to 0 bases and at J to 4 bases, leaving 4 bases not matched to a gene. The DNA of the CDR3 is TGTGCCAGCAGCGTAGGAGGACTAGCGGGGGGGCCAGAGACCCAGTACTTC. As protein: CASSVGGLAGGPETQYF.

The chain carries TRBV6-5 and TRBJ2-1; D is perhaps TRBD1 or TRBD2 (5 bases each). The CDR3 spans 14 residues. V was trimmed by 7 bases and J by 6 bases, leaving 16 bases between them. Germline V CDR1 and CDR2: MNHEY, SVGAGI. CDR3 protein: CASTRRTGGNEQFF. CDR3 in DNA: TGTGCCAGCACTAGACGGACTGGGGGCAATGAGCAGTTCTTC.

This sequence joins TRBV5-1 and TRBJ2-3; D remains unclear. Germline CDR1 reads SGHRS; CDR2 reads YFSETQ. V lost 1 base to trimming and J lost 4 bases, with 10 bases between them. The CDR3 extends over 14 amino acids. CDR3: CASSLLKQSDTQYF. The DNA of the CDR3 is TGCGCCAGCAGCTTGTTAAAACAGTCAGATACGCAGTATTTT.

This clone has more than one count but fewer than ten. The gene calls are TRBV3-1 (or the pseudogene TRBV3-2) and TRBJ2-2; TRBD1 matches 9 bases. The J segment lost 4 bases and the V segment lost 7 bases, leaving 10 bases of the junction unmatched. The germline CDR1 and CDR2 sequences are LGHDT and YNNKEL (reference sequence). This CDR3 comprises 16 residues. CDR3 sequence reads: CASTNTGGRGTGELFF. The CDR3 nucleotides read TGTGCCAGCACTAATACAGGGGGCAGAGGCACCGGGGAGCTGTTTTTT.

The chain uses TRBV9 and TRBJ1-4; D is unclear. The V end lost 0 bases, the J end lost 5 bases, and 8 bases lay between the germline ends. The CDR3 totals 14 residues. The germline V gene has CDR1 SGDLS and CDR2 YYNGEE. CDR3 bases: TGTGCCAGCAGCGTAGCGGAACAGAATGAAAAACTGTTTTTT. Translation gives CASSVAEQNEKLFF.

The chain couples TRBV18 to TRBJ2-1; D is uncertain. V lost 4 bases and J 3 bases, leaving 13 bases between the germline ends. Germline V gene data show CDR1 as KGHSH and CDR2 as LQKENI. The CDR3 covers 15 residues. The CDR3 loop reads CASSLPSGLYNEQFF. CDR3 coding DNA: TGTGCCAGCTCACTCCCGTCCGGCCTCTACAATGAGCAGTTCTTC.

The V and J genes are TRBV5-6 and TRBJ1-1; TRBD1 is a possible D gene (5 bases). The germline gives CDR1 SGHDT, CDR2 YYEEEE. Trimming left V 0 bases short and J 5 bases short, with 14 bases between. CDR3 size: 15 residues. As DNA, the CDR3 is TGTGCCAGCAGCTTGGTGGGGGGAAGAGAGACTGAAGCTTTCTTT. Translating gives CASSLVGGRETEAFF.

This chain links TRBV30 with TRBJ1-6, with 9 nucleotides matching TRBD1. This CDR3 comprises 17 residues. Germline V gene lookup returns CDR1 GTSNPN and CDR2 SVGIG (reference sequence). With V trimmed by 1 base and J by 2 bases, 6 bases remained unmatched. The CDR3 spells CAWSGGTGKTYNSPLHF. CDR3 coding DNA: TGTGCCTGGAGTGGCGGGACAGGGAAGACCTATAATTCACCCCTCCACTTT.

The CDR3 loop reads CATSESYRDSNQPQHF. The CDR3 nucleotides are TGTGCCACCAGTGAGTCATACAGGGATAGCAATCAGCCCCAGCATTTT. V and J are TRBV24-1 and TRBJ1-5; TRBD1 is a possible D gene (6 bases). This CDR3 is 16 amino acids long. V was clipped by 4 bases and J by 0 bases, with 12 bases between them. In germline, CDR1 is KGHDR, CDR2 SFDVKD.

CDR3 sequence reads: CASSQGRVNQPQHF. DNA for the CDR3: TGTGCCAGCAGCCAGGGTAGGGTCAATCAGCCCCAGCATTTT. This rearrangement joins TRBV5-8 to TRBJ1-5, with D possibly being TRBD1 (5 bases). V lost 4 bases to trimming and J lost 3 bases, with 11 bases between them. Germline lookup yields CDR1 SGHTS and CDR2 YDEGEE. This CDR3 is 14 amino acids long.

The J gene is TRBJ1-5, the V gene TRBV12-5; 9 bases map to TRBD1. J gave up 5 bases and V 7 bases, and 9 bases lay outside the gene matches. Looked up from germline, CDR1 is LGHNT and CDR2 is FRNRAP. The CDR3 spans 15 residues. The CDR3 DNA sequence: TGTGCTAGTGCCCTGGGACAGGGCGCCTATCAGCCCCAGCATTTT. Amino acids: CASALGQGAYQPQHF.